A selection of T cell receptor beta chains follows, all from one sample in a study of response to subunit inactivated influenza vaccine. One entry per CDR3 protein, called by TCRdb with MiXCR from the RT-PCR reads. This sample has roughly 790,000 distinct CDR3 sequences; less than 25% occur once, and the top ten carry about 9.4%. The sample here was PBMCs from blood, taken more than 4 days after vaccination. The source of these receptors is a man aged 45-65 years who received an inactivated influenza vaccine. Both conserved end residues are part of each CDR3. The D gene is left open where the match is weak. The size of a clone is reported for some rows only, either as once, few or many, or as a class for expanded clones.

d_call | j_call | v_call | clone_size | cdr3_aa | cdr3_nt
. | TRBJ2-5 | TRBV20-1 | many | CSAQGPGEGETQYF | TGCAGTGCCCAGGGGCCCGGTGAAGGCGAGACCCAGTACTTC
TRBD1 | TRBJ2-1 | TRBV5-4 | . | CASSLRPGQSSYNEQFF | TGTGCCAGCAGCTTGCGACCGGGACAGAGCTCCTACAATGAGCAGTTCTTC
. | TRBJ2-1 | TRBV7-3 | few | CASSPGVGNNEQFF | TGTGCCAGCAGCCCGGGGGTTGGTAACAATGAGCAGTTCTTC
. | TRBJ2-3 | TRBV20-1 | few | CSAAVRELSTDTQYF | TGCAGTGCTGCAGTGAGAGAGCTGAGCACAGATACGCAGTATTTT
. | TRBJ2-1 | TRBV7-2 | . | CASSLAAGGLTYNEQFF | TGTGCCAGCAGCTTAGCCGCCGGGGGCCTCACCTACAATGAGCAGTTCTTC
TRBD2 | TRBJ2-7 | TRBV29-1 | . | CSAVSGRAYEQYF | TGCAGCGCGGTAAGCGGGAGGGCCTACGAGCAGTACTTC
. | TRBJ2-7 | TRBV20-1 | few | CSARWAVHSEQYF | TGCAGTGCTAGGTGGGCAGTTCACTCCGAGCAGTACTTC
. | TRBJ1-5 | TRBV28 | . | CASSLAVEPQHF | TGTGCCAGCAGCCTTGCGGTGGAGCCCCAGCATTTT
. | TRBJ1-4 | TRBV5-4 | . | CASSLEGTSEKLFF | TGTGCCAGCAGCTTGGAAGGGACAAGTGAAAAACTGTTTTTT
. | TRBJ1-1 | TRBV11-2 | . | CASSRPGRAEAFF | TGTGCCAGCAGCCGCCCAGGGAGGGCTGAAGCTTTCTTT
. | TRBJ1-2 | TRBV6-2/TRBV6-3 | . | CASSNSGSYGYTF | TGTGCCAGCAGCAACTCAGGCAGTTATGGCTACACCTTC
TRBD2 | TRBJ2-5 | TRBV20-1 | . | CSAWTSWETQYF | TGCAGTGCTTGGACTAGCTGGGAGACCCAGTACTTC
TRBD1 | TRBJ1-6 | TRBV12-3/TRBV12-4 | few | CASRPPGGGNSPLHF | TGTGCCAGCAGACCCCCAGGGGGCGGGAATTCACCCCTCCACTTT
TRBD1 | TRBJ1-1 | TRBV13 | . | CASSPEVGTANTEAFF | TGTGCCAGCAGCCCAGAGGTCGGGACAGCTAACACTGAAGCTTTCTTT
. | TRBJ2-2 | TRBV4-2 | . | CASSQGGVETGELFF | TGTGCCAGCAGCCAAGGAGGGGTAGAGACCGGGGAGCTGTTTTTT
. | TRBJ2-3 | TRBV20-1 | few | CSARHRSNTQYF | TGCAGTGCTAGACACCGATCAAATACGCAGTATTTT
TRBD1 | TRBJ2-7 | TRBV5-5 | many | CASRRTGGSYEQYF | TGTGCCAGCAGGCGGACAGGTGGGTCCTACGAGCAGTACTTC
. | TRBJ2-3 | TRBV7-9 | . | CASSRVEGTDTQYF | TGTGCCAGCAGCCGCGTTGAGGGCACAGATACGCAGTATTTT
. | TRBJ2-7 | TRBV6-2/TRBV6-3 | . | CASSSWQYEQYF | TGTGCCAGCAGTTCATGGCAATACGAGCAGTACTTC
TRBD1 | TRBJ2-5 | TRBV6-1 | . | CASRSGGRETQYF | TGTGCCAGCAGATCAGGGGGCAGAGAGACCCAGTACTTC
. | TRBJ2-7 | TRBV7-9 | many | CASSSPGEQYF | TGTGCCAGCAGCTCCCCCGGCGAGCAGTACTTC
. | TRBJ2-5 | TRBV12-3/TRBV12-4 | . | CASSLGLPGGETQYF | TGTGCCAGCAGTTTAGGGCTCCCCGGCGGCGAGACCCAGTACTTC
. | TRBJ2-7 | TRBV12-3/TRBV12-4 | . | CASSLRTGYGYELYF | TGTGCCAGCAGTCTTCGAACAGGGTATGGGTACGAGCTGTACTTC